These T cell receptor beta chains were read from a single sample in a study of TIL therapy for anti-PD-1-resistant metastatic lung cancer. Libraries were prepared by immunoSEQ multiplex PCR; TCRdb keeps only in-frame clonotypes and omits some of them. The table includes about 50,000 clones, 60% to 85% detected once. The starting material was tumor tissue, obtained at baseline. The receptors shown here come from a person between 25 and 80 years old with non-small cell lung cancer. Each CDR3 is given with its conserved first and last residue. D genes are given only for firm matches.

V	J	D	CDR3
TRBV9	TRBJ2-3	.	CASSVSAESYTQYF
TRBV5-1	TRBJ2-2	TRBD1	CASSLIPGGITGELFF
TRBV5-4	TRBJ1-1	.	CAFRWVVGTEAFF
TRBV5-4	TRBJ1-2	.	CASRFGGGYGYTF
TRBV5-1	TRBJ2-5	TRBD2	CASSSTAGGIPRDQYF
TRBV10-1	TRBJ2-2	TRBD2	CASRGSGASNTGELFF
TRBV7-9	TRBJ1-2	.	CASTPNAGNFYGYTF
TRBV7-6	TRBJ2-3	TRBD2	CASSLARRGGDTQYF
TRBV9	TRBJ2-1	TRBD2	CASSVELAGGYNEQFF
TRBV5-6	TRBJ1-2	.	CASSSGQNRGYTF
TRBV2	TRBJ1-5	.	CASSPQGSNQPQHF
TRBV15	TRBJ2-3	TRBD1	CATTDRGSSDTQYF
TRBV2	TRBJ2-2	.	CASSDRTGTGELFF
TRBV5-5	TRBJ1-2	.	CASSSTLAGVYGYTF
TRBV19	TRBJ2-7	.	CASSIGVAELSYEQYF
TRBV28	TRBJ2-3	TRBD1	CASSLDRGSDTQYF
TRBV27	TRBJ2-7	.	CASRGSYEQYF
TRBV4-1	TRBJ2-7	TRBD2	CASSQGTPLASGGNEQYF
TRBV5-1	TRBJ2-5	.	CASSLADALVDTQYF
TRBV19	TRBJ2-3	TRBD2	CASNRREGTDTQYF
TRBV7-9	TRBJ2-2	.	CASSHIVGTGELFF
TRBV5-1	TRBJ2-7	TRBD2	CASSTGSGRAHEQYF
TRBV5-4	TRBJ2-7	.	CASSLVVGSGPYEQYF
TRBV7-2	TRBJ2-7	.	CASSLGTGEQYF
TRBV9	TRBJ2-2	.	CASSVWMDTGELFF
TRBV7-2	TRBJ2-7	TRBD2	CASSFSGGSPYEQYF
TRBV6-6	TRBJ2-5	TRBD2	CASRAALAGIETQYF
TRBV7-9	TRBJ2-3	TRBD2	CASSLARTSGMNTQYF
TRBV5-4	TRBJ1-2	TRBD1	CASSLDRQGDYGYTF
TRBV19	TRBJ1-4	TRBD1	CASSIGQGGSRLFF
TRBV27	TRBJ2-7	TRBD1	CASSPHGTAPPYEQYF
TRBV6-1	TRBJ2-7	.	CASSEAPWRVYEQYF
TRBV6-5	TRBJ1-1	.	CASSYSGGLGAFF
TRBV11-2	TRBJ2-7	TRBD1	CASSLRGQGRSYEQYF
TRBV6-5	TRBJ1-3	.	CASSPPSGNTIYF
TRBV27	TRBJ1-1	.	CASSLRRELNTEAFF
TRBV19	TRBJ1-5	.	CASKRGGSNQPQHF
TRBV28	TRBJ1-2	.	CASSLPLGRPGYTF
TRBV7-8	TRBJ1-5	.	CASRTDFGNQPQHF
TRBV4-1	TRBJ1-5	.	CASSQEVQGSYQPQHF
TRBV19	TRBJ2-7	TRBD1	CASSIAGQPSYEQYF
TRBV7-9	TRBJ1-2	.	CASSSGQGYTF
TRBV19	TRBJ2-2	TRBD1	CASSVLQGFGGELFF
TRBV11-2	TRBJ2-7	TRBD2	CASSLTLAGGQVEQYF
TRBV29-1	TRBJ2-7	.	CSVLGDKPEQYF
TRBV7-2	TRBJ2-7	.	CASSPREGYEQYF
TRBV5-6	TRBJ2-5	TRBD2	CASSLGSGIETQYF
TRBV28	TRBJ2-7	.	CASSPGAGGWYEQYF
TRBV11-2	TRBJ2-3	.	CASSLVGGIAPDTQYF
TRBV27	TRBJ1-6	.	CASSLEGLSNSPLHF